This T cell receptor beta chain emerged from a study of Graves' ophthalmopathy and Graves' hyperthyroidism. Diagnostic conclusions were grounded in clinical symptoms, serum thyroxine, TRAb, thyroid ultrasound and orbital computed tomography. The authors amplified TCR beta CDR3 regions from RNA transcripts. Second-round multiplex PCR came after a first-round RT-PCR that employed HTBI primers. TCRdb independently ran MiXCR on the multiplex PCR reads; one entry per CDR3 protein. The sample carries about 1.2 million distinct CDR3 sequences, approximately 35% recorded once. The source of this sequence is an adult man with Graves' hyperthyroidism. Sequenced material: peripheral blood or thyroid tissue (not recorded which).

The CDR3 is CSVPGTWTEAFF. The DNA for the CDR3 is TGCAGCGTTCCCGGGACGTGGACTGAAGCTTTCTTT. The J gene is TRBJ1-1, the V gene TRBV29-1, with D perhaps matching TRBD1 (5 bases). The CDR3 length is 12 residues. V was clipped by 5 bases and J by 5 bases, with 12 bases between them. Germline CDR1 is SQVTM and CDR2 is ANQGSEA.